The clone carrying this TCR beta chain was recorded once. Specified treatment: 15 to 20 received Ad26.COV2.S at low or high dose, single or two shots; five or six received placebo; per-sample allocation not given. At day 63 after the first vaccine or placebo injection, samples were drawn. Boston provided a donor who was an adult aged 18-55 years. The data originate from a study of Ad26.COV2.S vaccination and SARS-CoV-2 variants. The assay was immunoSEQ multiplex PCR, and TCRdb's table has in-frame clones only and misses some. The data contain some 270,000 clones, around 88% of them seen just once; the ten biggest clones take up 2.5% to 3.5%. The CDR3 runs to 15 residues. CDR1 and CDR2 (germline): SGDLS, YYNGEE. V lost 4 bases, J lost 4 bases, and 15 bases lay in between.

Sequenced here: peripheral blood, sampled in a trial of Ad26.COV2.S vaccine versus placebo. The origin of this receptor is a person between 18 and 60 years old who received the Ad26.COV2.S COVID-19 vaccine or a placebo. The chain links TRBV9 to TRBJ2-1; TRBD2 is a possible D gene (6 bases). The CDR3 region is CASSSIREPYNEQFF. The CDR3 DNA follows: TGTGCCAGCAGCTCCATACGGGAGCCGTACAATGAGCAGTTCTTC.